Listed below are T cell receptor beta chains from one sample, sequenced in a study of radiotherapy plus CTLA-4 blockade in lung cancer. Produced via immunoSEQ multiplex PCR; TCRdb's table is partial and in-frame only. The table lists approximately 81,000 clones, 78% of them singletons. The input for sequencing was peripheral blood, taken from a patient treated with radiotherapy plus ipilimumab. The receptors derive from a human donor with non-small cell lung cancer who had a partial response to radiotherapy plus ipilimumab. Some clones in this sample may be carry-over from other donors' samples. CDR3s include the opening cysteine and the closing phenylalanine or tryptophan. The order of the fields is J gene, D gene, V gene, CDR3 DNA, CDR3 protein. The D gene is left open where the match is weak.

j_call: TRBJ2-2; d_call: .; v_call: TRBV7-3; cdr3_nt: TGTGCCAGCACCAAAACAGGGTCCGGGGAGCTGTTTTTT; cdr3_aa: CASTKTGSGELFF
j_call: TRBJ2-3; d_call: TRBD2; v_call: TRBV7-3; cdr3_nt: TGTGCCAGCAGCATAACCGGGACTAGCGGGGGGGCCGCAGATACGCAGTATTTT; cdr3_aa: CASSITGTSGGAADTQYF
j_call: TRBJ2-3; d_call: .; v_call: TRBV19; cdr3_nt: TGTGCCAGTACGCGGCGGGACGGCACAGATACGCAGTATTTT; cdr3_aa: CASTRRDGTDTQYF
j_call: TRBJ2-6; d_call: .; v_call: TRBV7-3; cdr3_nt: TGTGCCAGCAGCCAGCACAGCTCTGGGGCCAACGTCCTGACTTTC; cdr3_aa: CASSQHSSGANVLTF
j_call: TRBJ2-7; d_call: TRBD1; v_call: TRBV7-3; cdr3_nt: TGTGCCAGCAGCATGGGACAGGGATACGAGCAGTACTTC; cdr3_aa: CASSMGQGYEQYF
j_call: TRBJ2-7; d_call: TRBD2; v_call: TRBV2; cdr3_nt: TGTGCCAGTTGGCAAGCTAGCGGAAGCTCCTACGAGCAGTACTTC; cdr3_aa: CASWQASGSSYEQYF
j_call: TRBJ2-1; d_call: TRBD2; v_call: TRBV27; cdr3_nt: TGTGCCAGCAGAACCCGTACGGGACTAGCGGGATCGCATGAGCAGTTCTTC; cdr3_aa: CASRTRTGLAGSHEQFF
j_call: TRBJ2-3; d_call: .; v_call: TRBV9; cdr3_nt: TGTGCCAGCAGCGGACACGGGGCAGATACGCAGTATTTT; cdr3_aa: CASSGHGADTQYF
j_call: TRBJ2-7; d_call: .; v_call: TRBV28; cdr3_nt: TGTGCCAGCAGAGGAGGGGCGGGGGCATCCTACGAGCAGTACTTC; cdr3_aa: CASRGGAGASYEQYF
j_call: TRBJ1-6; d_call: .; v_call: TRBV6-1; cdr3_nt: TGTGCCAGCAGGCGAGAAATAACAGGGAATTCACCCCTCCACTTT; cdr3_aa: CASRREITGNSPLHF
j_call: TRBJ2-3; d_call: TRBD1; v_call: TRBV11-3; cdr3_nt: TGTGCCAGCAGCGGGGGACAGCCGCACGATACGCAGTATTTT; cdr3_aa: CASSGGQPHDTQYF
j_call: TRBJ1-2; d_call: TRBD1; v_call: TRBV6-1; cdr3_nt: TGTGCCAGCAGTTTCTACACAGGGGAAGGTGGCTACACCTTC; cdr3_aa: CASSFYTGEGGYTF